These 2 T cell receptor beta chains were sequenced from one sample in a study of post-analysis software for immune sequencing data. Antigens of these TCRs are unknown. General study findings and limits: A handful of TRBV segments appeared more often in patients than in controls, and TRBV5-6, TRBV5-1 and TRBV20-1 were among these.

Researchers reported that TCR beta cDNA libraries carried unique molecular identifiers. TCRdb re-called the PCR reads with MiXCR, one entry per CDR3 protein. Of hundreds of thousands of distinct CDR3 sequences listed, 30% are singletons. Specimen: blood. The receptor set was obtained from a girl between 10 and 17 years old with multiple sclerosis.

The genes are TRBV28 and TRBJ2-5, with 9 bases lining up with TRBD2. The end of the DNA aligns better with TRBJ2-7, so the J call may be wrong. Per germline, CDR1 MDHEN and CDR2 SYDVKM. The CDR3 has 18 amino acids. The CDR3 DNA reads TGTGCCAGCAGTTTAATTTCTATAATGCTAGCGGGGCACTACGAGCAGTACTTC. Protein product: CASSLISIMLAGHYEQYF.

The rearrangement joins TRBV9 to TRBJ2-1; unclear D gene. The germline gives CDR1 SGDLS, CDR2 YYNGEE. Trimming cost V 0 bases and J 8 bases, with 6 bases left between them. This CDR3 has 12 amino acids. CDR3 nucleotides: TGTGCCAGCAGCGTAGGCCGCGATGAGCAGTTCTTC. It codes for CASSVGRDEQFF.